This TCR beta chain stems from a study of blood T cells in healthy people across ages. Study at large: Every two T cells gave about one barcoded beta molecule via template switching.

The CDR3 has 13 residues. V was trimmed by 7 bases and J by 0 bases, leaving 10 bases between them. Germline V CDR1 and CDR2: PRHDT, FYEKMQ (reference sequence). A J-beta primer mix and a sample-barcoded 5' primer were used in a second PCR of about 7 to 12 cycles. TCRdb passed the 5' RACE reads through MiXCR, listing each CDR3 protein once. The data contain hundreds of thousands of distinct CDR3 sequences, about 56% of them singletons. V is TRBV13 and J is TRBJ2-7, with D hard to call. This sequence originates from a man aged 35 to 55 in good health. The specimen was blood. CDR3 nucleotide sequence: TGTGCCAGCAACTCACCAAGCTCCTACGAGCAGTACTTC. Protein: CASNSPSSYEQYF.